The 23 T cell receptor beta chains in this list originate from one sample, sequenced in a study of cytotoxic CD8 clonotypes in ibrutinib-treated CLL. Repertoires were generated with immunoSEQ multiplex PCR, while TCRdb's copy carries only in-frame clones and drops some. The sample lists roughly 200,000 clones, nearly 80% occurring once. This material consisted of PBMCs, taken after 12 months of ibrutinib treatment. The receptors were gathered from a human donor with chronic lymphocytic leukemia.

The CDR3 DNA sequence: TGCGCCAGCAGCTTGGCACGTGGAGGAAACACCATATATTTT. It encodes CASSLARGGNTIYF. The V and J genes are TRBV5-1 and TRBJ1-3; D is unresolved. The CDR3 length is 14 residues. Germline V gene sequence: CDR1 SGHRS, CDR2 YFSETQ. V was pared by 0 bases and J by 4 bases, with 8 bases between.

The chain has TRBV28 and TRBJ2-7, with a tentative D call TRBD1 (6 bases). The CDR3 has 12 residues. Germline-derived CDR1 and CDR2 are MDHEN and SYDVKM. Trimming pared 7 bases from V and 3 bases from J, leaving 10 bases between. DNA of the CDR3: TGTGCCAGCAAAAGACAGGACTACGAGCAGTACTTC. Its translation is CASKRQDYEQYF.

This chain links TRBV19 with TRBJ2-7; 10 nucleotides agree with TRBD2. With 7 bases clipped from V and 0 bases from J, the junction kept 12 bases outside the gene matches. Per the germline V gene, CDR1 is LNHDA and CDR2 is SQIVND (reference sequence). The CDR3 covers 17 residues. CDR3 in DNA: TGTGCCAGTACCGAGAGAGCGGGAGGGACCCTCTCCTACGAGCAGTACTTC. Its protein product is CASTERAGGTLSYEQYF.

The genes are TRBV19 and TRBJ1-2; D ambiguous. The CDR3 length is 15 residues. The V gene lost 3 bases and the J gene lost 1 base, with 12 bases spanning the gap. CDR1 and CDR2 from the germline V gene are LNHDA and SQIVND (reference sequence). The CDR3, as DNA: TGTGCCAGTAGTATTGCAGCCGGGGTTAACTATGGCTACACCTTC. Its translation is CASSIAAGVNYGYTF.

The chain joins TRBV28 to TRBJ2-4; a possible D gene is TRBD2 (6 bases). The CDR3 totals 15 residues. Germline CDR1 and CDR2: MDHEN and SYDVKM. Between the trimmed V and J ends, which lost 7 bases and 0 bases, there was a span of 13 bases. CDR3 bases: TGTGCCAGCATCGCGGTGGGGGGAGCCAAAAACATTCAGTACTTC. It is translated as CASIAVGGAKNIQYF.

Only one count was recorded for this clone. V and J are TRBV18 and TRBJ1-2; D gene ambiguous. Germline V gene sequence: CDR1 KGHSH, CDR2 LQKENI. V dropped 0 bases and J dropped 4 bases, with 9 bases sitting between them. The CDR3 sequence is 14 residues long. CDR3 sequence reads: CASSPPGFSYGYTF. CDR3 in DNA: TGTGCCAGCTCACCACCGGGTTTTTCCTATGGCTACACCTTC.

The rearrangement uses TRBV28 and TRBJ2-7; D is ambiguous. Germline values: CDR1 MDHEN, CDR2 SYDVKM. V was clipped by 2 bases and J by 0 bases, with 5 bases between them. The CDR3 is made up of 13 amino acids. The CDR3 protein is CASSLTYSYEQYF. The CDR3 coding sequence is TGTGCCAGCAGTTTAACGTACTCCTACGAGCAGTACTTC.

The rearrangement uses TRBV19 and TRBJ1-1, with D possibly matching TRBD1 (5 bases). CDR1 and CDR2 (germline): LNHDA, SQIVND (reference sequence). With 3 bases removed from V and 6 bases from J, the gap between germline ends came to 5 bases. The CDR3 has 11 amino acids. The CDR3 sequence is CASSIRAEAFF. The CDR3 DNA sequence: TGTGCCAGTAGTATCAGGGCTGAAGCTTTCTTT.

The chain recombines TRBV29-1 with TRBJ2-1; the match to TRBD2 covers 11 bases. J gave up 6 bases and V 3 bases, and 19 bases lay outside the gene matches. In germline, CDR1 is SQVTM, CDR2 ANQGSEA. The CDR3 is 19 amino acids. CDR3 sequence: CSVDKGALAGGPKVNEQFF. The CDR3 nucleotides read TGCAGCGTTGATAAGGGGGCTCTAGCGGGAGGCCCCAAAGTCAATGAGCAGTTCTTC.

The J gene is TRBJ2-5, the V gene TRBV28; 8 bases map to TRBD1. V was pared by 11 bases and J by 3 bases, with 8 bases of the junction left unmatched. The CDR3 length is 13 residues. The germline V gene encodes CDR1 MDHEN and CDR2 SYDVKM. The CDR3 is CAGATGAEETQYF. CDR3 bases: TGTGCCGGGGCGACAGGGGCTGAAGAGACCCAGTACTTC.

V and J are TRBV6-6 and TRBJ2-7; 12 bases match TRBD1. The CDR3 is 16 residues long. Germline lookup yields CDR1 MNHNY and CDR2 SVGAGI (reference sequence). Germline trimming cut 7 bases from V and 5 bases from J; bases unmatched to any gene: 12. The CDR3 coding sequence is TGTGCCAGCACGTACCAAGGGGGGACAGGGGGCAACGAGCAGTACTTC. It codes for CASTYQGGTGGNEQYF.

The gene calls are TRBV4-1 and TRBJ2-7; 11 bases are shared with TRBD2. This CDR3 contains 15 residues. Unmatched junction bases numbered 2, after V lost 0 bases and J lost 4 bases. The germline CDR1 and CDR2 sequences are MGHRA and YSYEKL. CDR3 in DNA: TGCGCCAGCAGCCAAGATACTAGCGGGAGATACGAGCAGTACTTC. Its translation is CASSQDTSGRYEQYF.

The gene calls are TRBV5-1 and TRBJ1-1; D is undetermined. The CDR3 is 14 amino acids. Germline V gives CDR1 SGHRS, CDR2 YFSETQ. V gave up 0 bases and J gave up 1 base, with 7 bases separating them. The CDR3 DNA reads as TGCGCCAGCAGCTTGGACCCGGGGAACACTGAAGCTTTCTTT. Translation gives CASSLDPGNTEAFF.

This chain uses TRBV5-5 with TRBJ1-2, with 9 positions matching TRBD1. The CDR3 runs to 14 residues. CDR1 is SGHKS, CDR2 YYEKEE, per germline (reference sequence). V was pared by 4 bases and J by 8 bases, with 9 bases of the junction left unmatched. The CDR3 protein is CASSQTGGSWGYTF. The CDR3 DNA sequence: TGTGCCAGCAGCCAAACAGGGGGCTCGTGGGGCTACACCTTC.

The chain employs TRBV5-6 and TRBJ2-2; tentatively, D is TRBD1 or TRBD2 (5 bases each). The CDR3 runs 15 residues. Trimming removed 7 bases from V and 2 bases from J, with 15 bases in between. The germline CDR1 and CDR2 sequences are SGHDT and YYEEEE. This chain's CDR3 is CASGEGSRNTGELFF. CDR3 bases: TGTGCCAGCGGAGAGGGGTCGCGAAACACCGGGGAGCTGTTTTTT.

This chain links TRBV4-1 with TRBJ2-5; 10 nucleotides line up with TRBD1. The CDR3 is 17 amino acids. After removal of 2 bases from V and 4 bases from J, the junction contained 10 bases not matched to a gene. Per the germline V gene, CDR1 is MGHRA and CDR2 is YSYEKL. CDR3 region: CASSQNGQGVGRETQYF. CDR3 in DNA: TGCGCCAGCAGCCAAAACGGACAGGGGGTAGGGAGAGAGACCCAGTACTTC.

The chain combines TRBV28 with TRBJ2-3; TRBD1 matches 9 bases. The CDR3 sequence is 14 residues long. Germline V gene lookup returns CDR1 MDHEN and CDR2 SYDVKM. V lost 3 bases to trimming and J lost 4 bases; unmatched junction nucleotides: 2. This CDR3 is CASSLTGGADTQYF. CDR3 coding DNA: TGTGCCAGCAGTTTGACAGGGGGAGCAGATACGCAGTATTTT.

This clone was seen a few times. This chain links TRBV7-8 with TRBJ2-1; 7 bases are a match to TRBD1. Losses at the gene ends were 1 base for V and 7 bases for J; bases not matched to a gene: 1. Germline loops: CDR1 SGHVS, CDR2 FQNEAQ. The CDR3 is 13 residues long. Here the CDR3 reads CASSLGQGNEQFF. DNA for the CDR3: TGTGCCAGCAGCTTAGGACAGGGAAATGAGCAGTTCTTC.

As DNA, the CDR3 is TGCGCCAGCAGGCGCTCAGGGAGGTACGAGCAGTTCTTC. Translating gives CASRRSGRYEQFF. The rearrangement uses TRBV5-1 and TRBJ2-1, with a tentative D call TRBD2 (6 bases). The CDR3 runs 13 residues. V was pared by 5 bases and J by 10 bases, with 16 bases between. Germline CDR1 reads SGHRS; CDR2 reads YFSETQ.

The chain carries TRBV6-1 and TRBJ2-7; D is unresolved. The CDR3 has 13 residues. Per germline, CDR1 MNHNS and CDR2 SASEGT. V was clipped by 6 bases and J by 2 bases, with 11 bases between them. This CDR3 reads CASRETATYEQYF. DNA for the CDR3: TGTGCCAGCAGGGAAACAGCAACCTACGAGCAGTACTTC.

This clone was seen once. The V gene is TRBV19, the J gene TRBJ1-1; D gene unclear. V gave up 6 bases and J gave up 5 bases, with 19 bases separating them. CDR3 length equals 15 residues. Germline V gene lookup returns CDR1 LNHDA and CDR2 SQIVND (reference sequence). The CDR3 DNA is TGTGCCAGTAGAGCGGGCGGAGGTAGAGGGACTGAAGCTTTCTTT. Residues: CASRAGGGRGTEAFF.

The rearrangement links TRBV2 to TRBJ2-1, with D uncertain. Trimming removed 3 bases at V and 6 bases at J, with 6 bases between. CDR3 length: 12 amino acids. Germline V lookup: CDR1 SNHLY, CDR2 FYNNEI. In DNA, the CDR3 is TGTGCCAGCAGTGACTCCGCCAATGAGCAGTTCTTC. It yields the protein CASSDSANEQFF.

J is TRBJ1-2 and V is TRBV2, with 9 bases that match TRBD1. Germline CDR1 is SNHLY and CDR2 is FYNNEI. V shed 3 bases and J 4 bases; nucleotides not matched to a gene: 0. This CDR3 has 13 amino acids. CDR3 sequence (DNA): TGTGCCAGCAGTGAGGACAGGGGCTATGGCTACACCTTC. The encoded protein is CASSEDRGYGYTF. Looking up the rest from reference TRBV2 and TRBJ1-2 gives the full variable domain: EPEVTQTPSHQVTQMGQEVILRCVPISNHLYFYWYRQILGQKVEFLVSFYNNEISEKSEIFDDQFSVERPDGSNFTLKIRSTKLEDSAMYFCASSEDRGYGYTFGSGTRLTVV.